This T cell receptor beta chain was identified in a study of T cell changes during pregnancy in multiple sclerosis (dated by TCRdb to about 2019). Regarding the study in general: The study looked at changes in the T cell repertoire across pregnancy in women with multiple sclerosis.

Taken from cysteine to phenylalanine, the CDR3 has 14 residues. This entry keeps only the CDR3 DNA: 42 bases, framed from base 1. Trimming takes 6 bases off V and 0 bases off J; junction bases not matched to a gene: 2. CDR1 ENHRY and CDR2 SYGVKD were looked up in the germline V gene. Of note for this clone: The target of this receptor is not known. Per-nucleotide qualities are absent, and no much larger clonotype sits a single base away.

Receptor amplification or capture employed the immunoSEQ multiplex PCR assay. TCRdb obtained this table from immuneACCESS and retained in-frame rearrangements with V and J assigned. These tables miss some clones; where compared with another copy, unresolved V genes account for less than half of the shortfall, and the remainder is unexplained. The sample includes roughly 58,000 clones, with around 93% observed a single time. The top ten clones comprise about 0.18% of the sample. The V gene is TRBV10-3 and the J gene is TRBJ2-1; TRBD1 matches 7 bases in the middle. The sample in question was CD4+ T cells from peripheral blood mononuclear cells, obtained after pregnancy. This sequence originates from a female donor in good health, enrolled as a control in a pregnancy study. At the DNA level, the sequence is TGTGCCATCAGCGCAGGGGGCTCCTACAATGAGCAGTTCTTC. Protein translation: CAISAGGSYNEQFF.